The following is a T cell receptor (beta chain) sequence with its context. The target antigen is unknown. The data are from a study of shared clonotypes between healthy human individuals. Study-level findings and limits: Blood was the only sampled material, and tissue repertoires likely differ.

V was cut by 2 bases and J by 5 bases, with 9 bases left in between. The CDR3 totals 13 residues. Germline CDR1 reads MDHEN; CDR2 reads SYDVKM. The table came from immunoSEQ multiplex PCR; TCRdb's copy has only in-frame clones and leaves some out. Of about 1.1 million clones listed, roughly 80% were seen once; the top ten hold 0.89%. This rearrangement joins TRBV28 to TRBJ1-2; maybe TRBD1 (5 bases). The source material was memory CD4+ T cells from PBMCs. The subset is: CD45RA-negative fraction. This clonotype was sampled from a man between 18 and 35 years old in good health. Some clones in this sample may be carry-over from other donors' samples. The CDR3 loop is CASSLTQGYGYTF. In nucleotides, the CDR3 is TGTGCCAGCAGTTTAACTCAGGGTTATGGCTACACCTTC.